The rows below give T cell receptor beta chains drawn from one sample of a study of shared clonotypes between healthy human individuals. Clones were read by immunoSEQ multiplex PCR, and TCRdb kept only the in-frame ones, dropping some. The data show under 1,100,000 clones, more than 75% seen once. The sample was memory CD4+ T cells from PBMCs. All receptors derive from a man younger than 35 in good health. Some clones in this sample may be carry-over from other donors' samples. Both conserved end residues are trimmed from each CDR3.

V gene | CDR3 protein
TRBV2 | ASSEGHPRWGEQF
TRBV5-1 | ASAGQPISGANVLT
TRBV15 | ATSSMDGSTDTQY
TRBV5-1 | ASSWGQGAPLGEKLF
TRBV5-8 | ASRWTGAQPQH
TRBV4-3 | ASSRQGAGEKLF
TRBV19 | ASSIERGLAGNEQF
TRBV30 | AWTQSGRGQTQY
TRBV28 | ASSLLGLAGALEQF
TRBV5-1 | ASSWTGPQSAQH
TRBV9 | ASSLSQGTGELF
TRBV7-2 | ASSLFRGAGELF
TRBV6-4 | ASSDSNSSFLIGNQPQH
TRBV2 | ASSFGQETQY
TRBV2 | ASSSGVYSYEQY
TRBV5-1 | ASSLELVGTDTQY
TRBV5-6 | ASSFIRAGEGYT
TRBV9 | ASSLDYGTEAF
TRBV27 | ASRAVLAGIYNEQF
TRBV18 | ASSREGFTDTQY
TRBV5-6 | ASSGTPYGYT
TRBV5-4 | ASSAGTSGRSHEQY
TRBV5-1 | ASSVAGTGVYNEQF
TRBV18 | ASSPWTGPDGYT
TRBV2 | ASRLAPYEQY
TRBV2 | ASSSWGGNTEAF
TRBV5-1 | ASSLLSMNTEAF